These T cell receptor beta chains were read from a single sample in a study of PD-1 and CTLA-4 blockade in melanoma. Profiled with immunoSEQ multiplex PCR; TCRdb holds only in-frame clones, not every one. The sample has about 31,000 clones; 88% are singletons. Sequenced material: CD8+ T cells from peripheral blood, taken from a patient given anti-PD-1 treatment. The source is a human donor with melanoma. The CDR3 runs from the conserved cysteine through the conserved F or W. D genes are given only for firm matches. Some rows have no size entry. The others give once, few or many, or a class for an expanded clone.

v_gene	abundance	j_gene	d_gene	CDR3nt	CDR3aa
TRBV4-3	few	TRBJ2-7	.	TGCGCCAGCAGCCAAGGACCCGGACAGCTAAGCTCCTACGAGCAGTACTTC	CASSQGPGQLSSYEQYF
TRBV18	.	TRBJ2-1	TRBD2	TGTGCCAGCTCACCACCGGGACTAGGATACAATGAGCAGTTCTTC	CASSPPGLGYNEQFF
TRBV2	.	TRBJ1-6	.	TGTGCCAGCAGTGAGGGAGCTCCCCCGTCCTCACCCCTCCACTTT	CASSEGAPPSSPLHF
TRBV7-8	.	TRBJ1-1	.	TGTGCCAGCAGCCCCAGAAGGGTGAACACTGAAGCTTTCTTT	CASSPRRVNTEAFF
TRBV6-1	.	TRBJ1-2	.	TGTGCCAGCAGTGAAAGTAACAGCTATGGCTACACCTTC	CASSESNSYGYTF
TRBV7-9	.	TRBJ2-7	.	TGTGCCAGCAGCTCCGCTCTGGTGGGACGGAGCCAGTACGAGCAGTACTTC	CASSSALVGRSQYEQYF
TRBV4-3	.	TRBJ2-7	.	TGCGCCAGCAGCCCGCACCGAGTGGGTTACGAGCAGTACTTC	CASSPHRVGYEQYF
TRBV4-1	.	TRBJ2-1	.	TGCGCCAGCAGCCAAGAGGCCAGGGGAGGCAATGAGCAGTTCTTC	CASSQEARGGNEQFF
TRBV5-4	.	TRBJ2-7	.	TGTGCCAGCAGCTCCGCCTACGAGCAGTACTTC	CASSSAYEQYF
TRBV4-3	.	TRBJ2-3	TRBD2	TGCGCCAGCAGCCAAGATCTCGGGGGGATCACAGATACGCAGTATTTT	CASSQDLGGITDTQYF
TRBV27	.	TRBJ2-2	.	TGTGCCAGCAGTTTCTTAGCGGAGAACACCGGGGAGCTGTTTTTT	CASSFLAENTGELFF
TRBV4-1	.	TRBJ2-7	.	TGCGCCAGCAGCCAAGATTGGGCAGCTTCCTCCTACGAGCAGTACTTC	CASSQDWAASSYEQYF
TRBV29-1	.	TRBJ2-1	TRBD1	TGCAGCGTTGAATATACAGGGGGCTCCTACAATGAGCAGTTCTTC	CSVEYTGGSYNEQFF
TRBV4-1	.	TRBJ1-5	.	TGCGCCAGCAGCCAAGAGTGGGTAGGGAGTCAGCCCCAGCATTTT	CASSQEWVGSQPQHF
TRBV28	.	TRBJ2-2	.	TGTGCCAGCATTGGGGGCAGGGCGAGGGAGCTGTTTTTT	CASIGGRARELFF
TRBV6-2/TRBV6-3	once	TRBJ2-5	.	TGTGCCAGCAGTTACTCCCCGGCTACGGGGGAGACCCAGTACTTC	CASSYSPATGETQYF
TRBV29-1	.	TRBJ1-1	.	TGCAGCGTTGAAGTAGGAAACACTGAAGCTTTCTTT	CSVEVGNTEAFF
TRBV11-1	.	TRBJ2-6	TRBD1	TGTGCCAGCAGCCCCAGGGGGACTGGGGCCAACGTCCTGACTTTC	CASSPRGTGANVLTF
TRBV18	.	TRBJ1-4	.	TGTGCCAGCTCACCCCAAGGGACAACTAATGAAAAACTGTTTTTT	CASSPQGTTNEKLFF
TRBV5-4	.	TRBJ2-3	.	TGTGCCAGCAGCTTGGGGGGGGCGTTGACAGATACGCAGTATTTT	CASSLGGALTDTQYF
TRBV7-2	.	TRBJ2-1	TRBD1	TGTGCCAGCAGCCCCCGATTCGACAGGGGGCCATACAATGAGCAGTTCTTC	CASSPRFDRGPYNEQFF
TRBV7-9	.	TRBJ2-7	TRBD1	TGTGCCAGCAGCTCCGGGACAGGAGCTTACGAGCAGTACTTC	CASSSGTGAYEQYF
TRBV14	.	TRBJ2-1	.	TGTGCCAGCAGCCAAGGGGGTATGCGGTCCAATGAGCAGTTCTTC	CASSQGGMRSNEQFF
TRBV11-2	.	TRBJ2-7	.	TGTGCCAGCAGCTTACAAGGGTACGAGCAGTACTTC	CASSLQGYEQYF
TRBV9	.	TRBJ2-3	.	TGTGCCAGCAGCACCAACAGGGGCACAGATACGCAGTATTTT	CASSTNRGTDTQYF
TRBV11-2	.	TRBJ1-2	TRBD1	TGTGCCAGCAGCTTGACAGGGGGGGACGGCTACACCTTC	CASSLTGGDGYTF
TRBV5-1	.	TRBJ2-3	TRBD2	TGCGCCAGCAGCACTAGCGGGGGGAACACAGATACGCAGTATTTT	CASSTSGGNTDTQYF
TRBV4-1	.	TRBJ2-2	.	TGCGCCAGCAGCCAAGACGAAGGGGCTACCGGGGAGCTGTTTTTT	CASSQDEGATGELFF
TRBV7-6	.	TRBJ1-5	.	TGTGCCAGCAGCCGGAGGGTAGGGGCTCAGTGGCCCCAGCATTTT	CASSRRVGAQWPQHF
TRBV9	.	TRBJ1-1	.	TGTGCCAGCAGTCCTACTGAAGCTTTCTTT	CASSPTEAFF
TRBV24-1	.	TRBJ2-7	.	TGTGCCACCAGTGAGTATGAAGGCGACGAGCAGTACTTC	CATSEYEGDEQYF
TRBV7-2	.	TRBJ1-5	.	TGTGCCAGCAGCTTAAGCTCCCGGGACACCAAATGGCCCCAGCATTTT	CASSLSSRDTKWPQHF
TRBV6-6	.	TRBJ2-2	.	TGTGCCAGCAGCGGGACCGGGGAGCTGTTTTTT	CASSGTGELFF
TRBV11-3	once	TRBJ1-1	.	TGTGCCAGCAGCTTAGGGGGGAACACTGAAGCTTTCTTT	CASSLGGNTEAFF
TRBV4-3	.	TRBJ1-2	.	TGCGCCAGCAGCCAAGACTCGGACAGTAACTATGGCTACACCTTC	CASSQDSDSNYGYTF
TRBV6-5	few	TRBJ1-6	.	TGTGCCAGCAGTTATGCGTCCCGCGATTCACCCCTCCACTTT	CASSYASRDSPLHF
TRBV28	once	TRBJ1-4	.	TGTGCAATTACGGACAGCCGCGAAAAACTGTTTTTT	CAITDSREKLFF
TRBV27	.	TRBJ2-7	.	TGTGCCAGCAGTCGGGACCCCTGGACCAACTACGAGCAGTACTTC	CASSRDPWTNYEQYF
TRBV14	.	TRBJ2-7	TRBD1	TGTGCCAGCAGCCTATGGACAGGGGATGAGCAGTACTTC	CASSLWTGDEQYF
TRBV5-1	.	TRBJ1-1	.	TGCGCCAGCAGCCACAGGGATCATAACACTGAAGCTTTCTTT	CASSHRDHNTEAFF
TRBV18	.	TRBJ1-2	.	TGTGCCAGCTCACCACCCGACAGGTTGAACTATGGCTACACCTTC	CASSPPDRLNYGYTF
TRBV11-1	few	TRBJ1-5	TRBD1	TGTGCCAGCAGCTCTCCGAGGGGGCAATCTCAGCCCCAGCATTTT	CASSSPRGQSQPQHF
TRBV6-5	.	TRBJ2-7	.	TGTGCCAGCAGGACCGGGACATTGGAGATCTACGAGCAGTACTTC	CASRTGTLEIYEQYF
TRBV12-1	.	TRBJ2-7	.	TGTGCCAGCAGCCCGCAGGACAGCGGGGGGCCCACCTACGAGCAGTACTTC	CASSPQDSGGPTYEQYF
TRBV12-3/TRBV12-4	.	TRBJ1-1	.	TGTGCCAGCAGTTCCACTCGAAGTGAAGCTTTCTTT	CASSSTRSEAFF
TRBV28	.	TRBJ1-1	.	TGTGCCAGCAGTTTTCCCGGGACATCTTACTCTGGGGACACTGAAGCTTTCTTT	CASSFPGTSYSGDTEAFF
TRBV5-6	.	TRBJ1-1	.	TGTGCCAGCAGCTTTGGGGGGAACACTGAAGCTTTCTTT	CASSFGGNTEAFF
TRBV29-1	.	TRBJ1-2	TRBD1	TGCAGCGTTGAAGGGGACAGGGACTTTCGATATGGCTACACCTTC	CSVEGDRDFRYGYTF
TRBV7-9	once	TRBJ2-2	.	TGTGCCAGCAGCCCCCTCGGGATGAACACCGGGGAGCTGTTTTTT	CASSPLGMNTGELFF
TRBV30	.	TRBJ1-6	.	TGTGCTTTAAGGAAGGGGAATTCACCCCTCCACTTT	CALRKGNSPLHF
TRBV5-8	few	TRBJ2-1	.	TGTGCCAGCAGCTTACTAGGGTGGCCGGTGCAGTTCTTC	CASSLLGWPVQFF
TRBV5-8	.	TRBJ2-1	.	TGTGCCAGCAGCTTGGGGGGGAATGAGCAGTTCTTC	CASSLGGNEQFF
TRBV12-3/TRBV12-4	.	TRBJ1-1	.	TGTGCCAGCAGTTTGGAAAGGGGCACTGAAGCTTTCTTT	CASSLERGTEAFF